A selection of T cell receptor beta chains follows, all from one sample in a study of cytomegalovirus exposure and HLA in healthy donors. Data came from immunoSEQ multiplex PCR; TCRdb stores just in-frame clones and leaves some out. The repertoire consists of 200,000 or so clones, with 75% to 90% occurring once and the leading ten covering less than 8.5%. Specimen: PBMCs. The receptors shown here come from a young man in good health and CMV-seropositive. Both conserved end residues are part of each CDR3. The D gene is left open where the match is weak. Rows give clone size only sometimes, using once, few, many, or a class for an expanded clone.

J gene | clone size | V gene | D gene | CDR3 DNA | CDR3 protein
TRBJ1-2 | few | TRBV18 | TRBD1 | TGTGCCAGCTCAGCGCTACAGGGGAGACTATATGGCTACACCTTC | CASSALQGRLYGYTF
TRBJ2-6 | - | TRBV7-2 | - | TGTGCCAGCAGCCTAGGGCAGGGCCACTCTGGGGCCAACGTCCTGACTTTC | CASSLGQGHSGANVLTF
TRBJ2-3 | - | TRBV2 | - | TGTGCCAGCAGTGAACTGGCTAGCGCTTGGGGGGATACGCAGTATTTT | CASSELASAWGDTQYF
TRBJ2-5 | - | TRBV9 | - | TGTGCCAGCAGCATCGGGGAGACCCAGTACTTC | CASSIGETQYF
TRBJ2-5 | - | TRBV28 | - | TGTGCCAGCAGTTCCCCGACTTTCTCCGCCGAGACCCAGTACTTC | CASSSPTFSAETQYF
TRBJ2-1 | - | TRBV15 | - | TGTGCCACCAGCAGAGATCTAGGGGTCCACAATGAGCAGTTCTTC | CATSRDLGVHNEQFF
TRBJ1-2 | few | TRBV27 | TRBD1 | TGTGCCAGCAGCCCCGGACAGGGTTGGTCTACCTTC | CASSPGQGWSTF
TRBJ2-3 | - | TRBV4-2 | - | TGTGCCAGCAGCCAAGGCACACTAGCTTCGCAGTATTTT | CASSQGTLASQYF
TRBJ2-1 | - | TRBV6-1 | - | TGTGCCAGCAGCACCGCGGAGGGGAATGAGCAGTTCTTC | CASSTAEGNEQFF
TRBJ2-7 | - | TRBV5-6 | TRBD2 | TGTGCCAGCAGCCGAGTAGCGGGAGGGCCCCGGGAGCAGTACTTC | CASSRVAGGPREQYF
TRBJ2-7 | - | TRBV6-6 | - | TGTGCCAGCAGGCGCCCACAGGGAAAAACCTACGAGCAGTACTTC | CASRRPQGKTYEQYF
TRBJ2-7 | - | TRBV11-1 | TRBD1 | TGTGCCAGCAGCTTAGGACAGGGCGTCAACGAGCAGTACTTC | CASSLGQGVNEQYF
TRBJ2-7 | - | TRBV10-3 | - | TGTGCCATCCTCCCGGAGGGACGCTCCTACGAGCAGTACTTC | CAILPEGRSYEQYF
TRBJ2-7 | once | TRBV27 | TRBD1 | TGTGCCAGCAGACAAGGCAGGGGGCCCTACGAGCAGTACTTC | CASRQGRGPYEQYF
TRBJ1-2 | once | TRBV6-6 | - | TGTGCCAGCAGTTACGGGGGCCTATCTAACTATGGCTACACCTTC | CASSYGGLSNYGYTF